Shown below are 26 T cell receptor beta chains from a single sample sequenced in a study of cytomegalovirus exposure and HLA in healthy donors. Amplification used 60 Vbeta primers and 13 Jbeta primers. Method: immunoSEQ multiplex PCR; TCRdb's copy keeps in-frame clones and lacks some. Here the sample spans 100,000 to 150,000 clones, about 10% being singletons. Sequencing was carried out using PBMCs. The receptors were sampled from a woman younger than 30 in good health and CMV-seropositive.

This clone has just a few counts. The genes are TRBV10-1 and TRBJ2-5; TRBD2 aligns across 13 bases. The germline V gene has CDR1 WNHNN and CDR2 SYGVQD (reference sequence). The CDR3 extends over 17 amino acids. V lost 6 bases and J lost 4; bases outside the gene matches: 11. CDR3 DNA sequence: TGCGCCAGCAGCGACGGACTAGCGGGAGTTGGAGGAGAGACCCAGTACTTC. It encodes CASSDGLAGVGGETQYF.

This clone was counted only a few times. The chain links TRBV4-2 to TRBJ2-5; D is unclear. V was cut by 1 base and J by 4 bases, with 7 bases left in between. The germline CDR1 and CDR2 sequences are LGHNA and YNFKEQ. The CDR3 totals 13 residues. The CDR3 sequence: CASSQGVRETQYF. CDR3 DNA sequence: TGTGCCAGCAGCCAAGGCGTGAGAGAGACCCAGTACTTC.

There are a few counts of this clone. V is TRBV5-1 and J is TRBJ2-5, with unresolved D. The germline V gene encodes CDR1 SGHRS and CDR2 YFSETQ. The CDR3 extends over 14 amino acids. V was clipped by 2 bases and J by 4 bases, with 12 bases between them. This CDR3 is CASSFNPGGETQYF. For the CDR3, the DNA is TGCGCCAGCAGCTTTAATCCCGGTGGAGAGACCCAGTACTTC.

The rearrangement uses TRBV5-6 and TRBJ2-5; the D gene is possibly TRBD1 (6 bases). Matching the DNA end better, TRBJ2-7 makes the J call doubtful. The germline V gene has CDR1 SGHDT and CDR2 YYEEEE. This CDR3 region has 16 residues. In DNA, the CDR3 is TGTGCCAGCAGCTCAGCCACAGGGCCCCCATTTTTCGAGCAGTACTTC. Its protein is CASSSATGPPFFEQYF.

This clone was seen more than once but under ten times. The chain couples TRBV6-5 to TRBJ2-1; 8 bases map to TRBD2. The J segment lost 7 bases and the V segment lost 6 bases, leaving 8 bases of the junction unmatched. The CDR3 runs 14 residues. Germline V gives CDR1 MNHEY, CDR2 SVGAGI. CDR3 nucleotide sequence: TGTGCCAGCAGGGAAGAGCGGGAGAAGAATGAGCAGTTCTTC. This sequence encodes CASREEREKNEQFF.

Only a few counts were recorded for this clone. V usage is TRBV12-5 and J usage is TRBJ2-1, with D possibly being TRBD2 (6 bases). Germline V gene lookup returns CDR1 LGHNT and CDR2 FRNRAP. The CDR3 is made up of 16 amino acids. The V and J ends lost 6 bases and 4 bases respectively, with 19 bases between them. The CDR3 here is CASGPDMAGPYNEQFF. CDR3 coding DNA: TGTGCTAGTGGCCCAGATATGGCGGGGCCATACAATGAGCAGTTCTTC.

This clone was seen a few times. This chain joins TRBV9 and TRBJ2-2; 7 positions agree with TRBD2. This CDR3 has 14 residues. Per the germline V gene, CDR1 is SGDLS and CDR2 is YYNGEE. J lost 5 bases, V lost 4 bases, and 5 bases had no gene match. CDR3 DNA sequence: TGTGCCAGCAGCAAAAGAGCGGGGACCGGGGAGCTGTTTTTT. This encodes CASSKRAGTGELFF.

J is TRBJ2-1 and V is TRBV7-2, with 12 nucleotides matching TRBD2. CDR3 size: 15 residues. CDR1 is SGHTA and CDR2 is FQGNSA in the germline V gene. J gave up 8 bases and V 5 bases, and 7 bases lay outside the gene matches. CDR3 protein: CASSLTSGRHYEQFF. In DNA form, the CDR3 reads TGTGCCAGCAGCCTCACTAGCGGGAGGCACTATGAGCAGTTCTTC.

The gene calls are TRBV11-3 and TRBJ2-1; D unclear. CDR1 SGHNT and CDR2 YENEEA come from the germline V gene. The CDR3 extends over 14 amino acids. The V end lost 5 bases, the J end lost 2 bases, and 10 bases lay between the germline ends. The CDR3 region is CASSTRGAYNEQFF. The CDR3 DNA reads as TGTGCCAGCAGCACTCGAGGCGCCTACAATGAGCAGTTCTTC.

Details on this clone: The junction and the germline gene differ at one end; a read error may be behind it. This chain uses TRBV6-1 with TRBJ2-1; tentatively, D is TRBD1 (5 bases). The germline V gene has CDR1 MNHNS and CDR2 SASEGT. The CDR3 is 15 amino acids. The CDR3 loop reads CAISEWGFSYNEQFF. The CDR3 region has the DNA TGTGCCATCAGTGAATGGGGCTTCTCCTACAATGAGCAGTTCTTC.

A few counts support this clone. This rearrangement joins TRBV7-2 to TRBJ2-1; 9 bases align to TRBD2. CDR1 and CDR2 (germline): SGHTA, FQGNSA. V dropped 0 bases and J dropped 7; count of bases not matched to a gene: 7. The CDR3 length is 16 residues. The CDR3 DNA is TGTGCCAGCAGCTTAGCGGGACTAGCAGATTTGAATGAGCAGTTCTTC. Amino acid sequence: CASSLAGLADLNEQFF.

The chain combines TRBV4-1 with TRBJ2-4, with no clear D. The V end lost 3 bases, the J end lost 8 bases, and 14 bases lay between the germline ends. The germline V gene encodes CDR1 MGHRA and CDR2 YSYEKL. CDR3 length: 14 residues. CDR3 DNA: TGCGCCAGCAGCCACCTCACGGTACGGGACATTCAGTACTTC. Protein sequence: CASSHLTVRDIQYF.

This chain joins TRBV9 and TRBJ2-5; 9 positions match TRBD2. The trim removed 2 bases at V and 5 bases at J, leaving 13 bases unmatched. The length of the CDR3 is 17 residues. Germline CDR1 reads SGDLS; CDR2 reads YYNGEE. In DNA form, the CDR3 reads TGTGCCAGCAGCGTGGGGGCGACTAGCGGCCCATGGGAGACCCAGTACTTC. Translation gives CASSVGATSGPWETQYF.

This clone was observed a handful of times. The same CDR3 arises from other DNA sequences in this sample as well. The rearrangement links TRBV5-4 to TRBJ2-7; TRBD1 matches 11 bases. The germline V gene encodes CDR1 SGHNT and CDR2 YYREEE (reference sequence). J was trimmed by 2 bases and V by 5 bases; bases with no gene match: 3. The CDR3 has 14 residues. For the CDR3, the DNA is TGTGCCAGCAGTCCGGGACAGGGGGCCTACGAGCAGTACTTC. The encoded protein is CASSPGQGAYEQYF.

The chain links TRBV18 to TRBJ2-5, with D perhaps matching TRBD2 (6 bases). Germline V CDR1 and CDR2: KGHSH, LQKENI. The CDR3 is made up of 14 amino acids. V lost 2 bases, J lost 3 bases, and 10 bases lay in between. This CDR3 is CASSPSGGEETQYF. The CDR3 bases are TGTGCCAGCTCACCATCCGGGGGAGAAGAGACCCAGTACTTC. The full variable domain, completed using reference TRBV18 and TRBJ2-5, is NAGVMQNPRHLVRRRGQEARLRCSPMKGHSHVYWYRQLPEEGLKFMVYLQKENIIDESGMPKERFSAEFPKEGPSILRIQQVVRGDSAAYFCASSPSGGEETQYFGPGTRLLVL.

This clone was picked up a small number of times. This chain connects TRBV16 to TRBJ1-5; possible D gene TRBD1, 5 bases. Germline lookup yields CDR1 KGHSY and CDR2 FQNENV. CDR3 length: 15 amino acids. Trimming took off 1 base at V and 5 bases at J, with 12 bases between the two ends. This chain's CDR3 is CASSQWGESDQPQHF. The CDR3 DNA follows: TGTGCCAGCAGCCAATGGGGGGAAAGCGATCAGCCCCAGCATTTT.

The rearrangement uses TRBV28 and TRBJ2-2; 8 bases fit TRBD1. Germline loops: CDR1 MDHEN, CDR2 SYDVKM. The CDR3 is 14 amino acids. Germline trimming cut 6 bases from V and 7 bases from J; bases unmatched to any gene: 7. The DNA of the CDR3 is TGTGCCAGCAGCCCAGGGGGCTATATCGGGGAGCTGTTTTTT. It encodes CASSPGGYIGELFF.

The V gene is TRBV6-1, the J gene TRBJ2-1; TRBD1 might be the D (6 bases). The V end was cut by 4 bases, the J end by 2 bases, with 12 bases between. From germline, CDR1 is MNHNS and CDR2 SASEGT. The CDR3 totals 15 residues. CDR3 protein: CASSASRGPYNEQFF. The CDR3 DNA reads TGTGCCAGCAGTGCTAGCAGGGGCCCCTACAATGAGCAGTTCTTC.

This clone was seen more than once but under ten times. This rearrangement joins TRBV5-1 to TRBJ1-2; the D is unclear. This CDR3 has 13 amino acids. Germline V gene data show CDR1 as SGHRS and CDR2 as YFSETQ. V was pared by 0 bases and J by 8 bases, with 11 bases between. This chain's CDR3 is CASSLGTEDGYTF. CDR3 DNA sequence: TGCGCCAGCAGCTTGGGTACAGAAGACGGCTACACCTTC.

This clone was detected only a few times. The V gene is TRBV7-8, the J gene TRBJ2-5; D is undetermined. V shed 3 bases and J shed 5 bases, with 4 bases lying between them. Germline assignment: CDR1 SGHVS and CDR2 FQNEAQ. The CDR3 is 11 residues long. DNA for the CDR3: TGTGCCAGCAGCTTCCTTGAGACCCAGTACTTC. Amino acids: CASSFLETQYF. The full variable domain, rest sourced from reference TRBV7-8 and TRBJ2-5, is GAGVSQSPRYKVAKRGQDVALRCDPISGHVSLFWYQQALGQGPEFLTYFQNEAQLDKSGLPSDRFFAERPEGSVSTLKIQRTQQEDSAVYLCASSFLETQYFGPGTRLLVL.

The chain carries TRBV16 and TRBJ2-2; maybe TRBD2 (5 bases). The germline gives CDR1 KGHSY, CDR2 FQNENV. The CDR3 runs 14 residues. V lost 0 bases and J lost 6, with 8 bases in between. The CDR3 DNA follows: TGTGCCAGCAGCCAATCTTGGAGGTCCGGGGAGCTGTTTTTT. As protein: CASSQSWRSGELFF.

The chain carries TRBV6-4 and TRBJ2-5, with D possibly being TRBD1 (5 bases). The better agreement between TRBJ2-7 and the DNA end casts doubt on the J call. This CDR3 spans 16 amino acids. Germline-derived CDR1 and CDR2 are MRHNA and SNTAGT. CDR3 in DNA: TGTGCCAGCAGGGACCCAGACCCAGACAGCTTCTACGAGCAGTACTTC. Translated, it gives CASRDPDPDSFYEQYF.

This rearrangement joins TRBV27 to TRBJ2-3; maybe TRBD2 (5 bases). The CDR3 loop spans 16 amino acids. Trimming took 3 bases from V and 1 from J, leaving 14 bases between them. In germline, CDR1 is MNHEY, CDR2 SMNVEV (reference sequence). The CDR3 DNA reads as TGTGCCAGCAGTTTGCGGCTAGCTTATCGCACAGATACGCAGTATTTT. It specifies CASSLRLAYRTDTQYF.

This clone has more than one count but fewer than ten. J is TRBJ1-1 and V is TRBV6-1; D unresolved. The V gene's germline CDR1 is MNHNS and CDR2 SASEGT. Trimming shortened V by 7 bases and J by 0 bases, and 9 bases separated the two germline ends. CDR3 length: 13 residues. In nucleotides, the CDR3 is TGTGCCAGCAAAGATTCAGTGAACACTGAAGCTTTCTTT. This translates into CASKDSVNTEAFF.

V usage is TRBV19 and J usage is TRBJ1-2, with D tentatively TRBD1 (6 bases). V was trimmed by 6 bases and J by 0 bases, leaving 20 bases between them. Germline V gene lookup returns CDR1 LNHDA and CDR2 SQIVND (reference sequence). The CDR3 has 17 residues. The CDR3 loop reads CASRPHSRTESNYGYTF. The CDR3 nucleotides read TGTGCCAGTAGACCCCATTCACGGACAGAGTCTAACTATGGCTACACCTTC. The full variable domain, rest sourced from reference TRBV19 and TRBJ1-2, is DGGITQSPKYLFRKEGQNVTLSCEQNLNHDAMYWYRQDPGQGLRLIYYSQIVNDFQKGDIAEGYSVSREKKESFPLTVTSAQKNPTAFYLCASRPHSRTESNYGYTFGSGTRLTVV.

The gene calls are TRBV5-1 and TRBJ1-4; D perhaps matches TRBD1 (6 bases). The CDR3 has 14 amino acids. Deletions cut 4 bases from V and 7 bases from J, with 14 bases between. The V gene's germline CDR1 is SGHRS and CDR2 YFSETQ. CDR3 region: CASSPLGGSEKLFF. The CDR3 coding sequence is TGCGCCAGCAGCCCGCTTGGGGGCAGTGAAAAACTGTTTTTT.